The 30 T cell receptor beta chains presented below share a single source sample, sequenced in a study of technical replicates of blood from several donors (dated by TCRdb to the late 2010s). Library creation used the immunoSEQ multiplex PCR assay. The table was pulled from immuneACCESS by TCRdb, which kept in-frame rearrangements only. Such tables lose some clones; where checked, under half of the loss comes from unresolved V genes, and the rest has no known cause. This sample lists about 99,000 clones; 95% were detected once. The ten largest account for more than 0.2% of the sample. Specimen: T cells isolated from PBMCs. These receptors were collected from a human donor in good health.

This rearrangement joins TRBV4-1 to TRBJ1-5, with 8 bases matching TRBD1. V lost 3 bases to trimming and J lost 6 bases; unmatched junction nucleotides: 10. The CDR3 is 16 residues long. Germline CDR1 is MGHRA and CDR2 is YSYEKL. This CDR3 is CASSQAKTGDGQPQHF. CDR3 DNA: TGCGCCAGCAGCCAGGCTAAGACAGGGGACGGTCAGCCCCAGCATTTT.

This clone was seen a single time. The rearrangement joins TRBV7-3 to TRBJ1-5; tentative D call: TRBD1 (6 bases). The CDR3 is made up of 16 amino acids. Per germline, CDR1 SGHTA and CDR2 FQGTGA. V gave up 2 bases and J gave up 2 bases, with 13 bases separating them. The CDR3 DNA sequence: TGTGCCAGCAGCTTAGGGGGCGGCCAGGGCAATCAGCCCCAGCATTTT. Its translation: CASSLGGGQGNQPQHF.

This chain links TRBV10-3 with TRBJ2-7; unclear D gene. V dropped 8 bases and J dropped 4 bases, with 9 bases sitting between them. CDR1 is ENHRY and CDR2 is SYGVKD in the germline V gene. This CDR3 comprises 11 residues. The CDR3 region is CAIALGYEQYF. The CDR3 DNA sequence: TGTGCCATCGCTCTAGGTTACGAGCAGTACTTC.

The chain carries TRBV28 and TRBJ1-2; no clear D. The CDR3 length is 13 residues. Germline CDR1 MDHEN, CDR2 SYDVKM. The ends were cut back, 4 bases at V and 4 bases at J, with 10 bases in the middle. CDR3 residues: CASSSQIFYGYTF. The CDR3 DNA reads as TGTGCCAGCAGTTCACAGATTTTCTATGGCTACACCTTC.

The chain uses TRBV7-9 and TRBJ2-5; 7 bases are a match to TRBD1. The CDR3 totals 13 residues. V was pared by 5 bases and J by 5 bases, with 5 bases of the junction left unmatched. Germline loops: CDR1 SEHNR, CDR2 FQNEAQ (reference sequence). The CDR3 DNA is TGTGCCAGCAGCCCGGACAGGAGGGAGACCCAGTACTTC. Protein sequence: CASSPDRRETQYF.

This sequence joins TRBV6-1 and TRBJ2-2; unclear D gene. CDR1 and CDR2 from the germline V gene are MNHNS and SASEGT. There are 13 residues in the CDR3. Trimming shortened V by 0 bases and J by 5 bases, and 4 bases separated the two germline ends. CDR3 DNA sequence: TGTGCCAGCAGTGAAGCCGGGACCGGGGAGCTGTTTTTT. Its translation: CASSEAGTGELFF.

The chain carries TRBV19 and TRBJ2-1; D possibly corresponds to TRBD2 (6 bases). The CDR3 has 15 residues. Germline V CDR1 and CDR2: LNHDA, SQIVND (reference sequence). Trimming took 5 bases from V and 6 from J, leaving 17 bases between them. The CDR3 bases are TGTGCCAGTAGTCTTGTCGGGAGTAGGGGCAATGAGCAGTTCTTC. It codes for CASSLVGSRGNEQFF.

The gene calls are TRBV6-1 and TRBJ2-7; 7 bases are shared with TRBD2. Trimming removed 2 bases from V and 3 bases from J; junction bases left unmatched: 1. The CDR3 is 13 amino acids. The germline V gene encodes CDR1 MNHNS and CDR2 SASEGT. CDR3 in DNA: TGTGCCAGCAGTGAACCGGGGGGCTACGAGCAGTACTTC. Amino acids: CASSEPGGYEQYF.

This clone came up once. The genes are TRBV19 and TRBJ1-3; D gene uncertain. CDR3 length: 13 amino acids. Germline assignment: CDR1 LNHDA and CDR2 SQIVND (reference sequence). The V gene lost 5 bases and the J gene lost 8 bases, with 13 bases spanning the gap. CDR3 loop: CASSPRFVYTIYF. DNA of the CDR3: TGTGCCAGTAGTCCGCGGTTCGTCTACACCATATATTTT.

Written as DNA, the CDR3 is TGTGCCAGCAGTTTAAGCCGGAATGAGCAGTTCTTC. It encodes CASSLSRNEQFF. The rearrangement uses TRBV28 and TRBJ2-1; unclear D gene. Germline V CDR1 and CDR2: MDHEN, SYDVKM. V lost 2 bases, J lost 7 bases, and 6 bases lay in between. The CDR3 covers 12 residues.

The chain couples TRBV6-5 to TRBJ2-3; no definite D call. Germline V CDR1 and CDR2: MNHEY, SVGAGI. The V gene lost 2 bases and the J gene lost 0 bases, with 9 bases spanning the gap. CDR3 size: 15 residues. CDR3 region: CASSYELSSTDTQYF. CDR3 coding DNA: TGTGCCAGCAGTTACGAGCTTTCTAGCACAGATACGCAGTATTTT.

The CDR3 nucleotides read TGTGCCAGCAGCCAAGCACAGTGGGGACTCAATGAGCAGTTCTTC. Encoded protein: CASSQAQWGLNEQFF. The genes are TRBV14 and TRBJ2-1, with D perhaps matching TRBD2 (6 bases). Trimming left V 1 base short and J 6 bases short, with 13 bases between. This CDR3 is built from 15 residues. CDR1 is SGHDN, CDR2 FVKESK, per germline. The variable domain in full, completed from reference TRBV14 and TRBJ2-1, reads EAGVTQFPSHSVIEKGQTVTLRCDPISGHDNLYWYRRVMGKEIKFLLHFVKESKQDESGMPNNRFLAERTGGTYSTLKVQPAELEDSGVYFCASSQAQWGLNEQFFGPGTRLTVL.

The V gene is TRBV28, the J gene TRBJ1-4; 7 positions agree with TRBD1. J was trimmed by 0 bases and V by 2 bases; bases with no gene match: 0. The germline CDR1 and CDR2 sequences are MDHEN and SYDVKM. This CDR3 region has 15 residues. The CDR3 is CASSLGTATNEKLFF. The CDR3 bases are TGTGCCAGCAGTTTAGGGACAGCAACTAATGAAAAACTGTTTTTT.

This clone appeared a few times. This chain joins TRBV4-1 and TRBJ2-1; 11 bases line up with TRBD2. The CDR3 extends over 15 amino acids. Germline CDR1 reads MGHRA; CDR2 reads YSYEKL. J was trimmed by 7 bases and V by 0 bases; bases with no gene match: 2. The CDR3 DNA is TGCGCCAGCAGCCAAGAACTAGCGGGAGTTAATGAGCAGTTCTTC. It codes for CASSQELAGVNEQFF.

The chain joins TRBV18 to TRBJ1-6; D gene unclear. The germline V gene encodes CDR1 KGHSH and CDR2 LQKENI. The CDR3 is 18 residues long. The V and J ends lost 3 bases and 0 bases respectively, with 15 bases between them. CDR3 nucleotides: TGTGCCAGCTCACCCCCTTTGATTAGGAGCTCCTATAATTCACCCCTCCACTTT. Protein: CASSPPLIRSSYNSPLHF.

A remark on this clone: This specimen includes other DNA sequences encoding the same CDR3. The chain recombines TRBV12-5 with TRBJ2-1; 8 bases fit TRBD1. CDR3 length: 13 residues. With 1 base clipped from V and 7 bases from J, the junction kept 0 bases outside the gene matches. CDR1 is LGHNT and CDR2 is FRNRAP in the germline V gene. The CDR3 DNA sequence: TGTGCTAGTGGTTTGGGGACAGGGAATGAGCAGTTCTTC. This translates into CASGLGTGNEQFF.

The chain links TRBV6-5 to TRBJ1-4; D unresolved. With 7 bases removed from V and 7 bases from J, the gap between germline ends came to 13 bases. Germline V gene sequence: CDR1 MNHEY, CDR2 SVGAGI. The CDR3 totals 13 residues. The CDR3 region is CASMAAGSEKLFF. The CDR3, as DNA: TGTGCCAGCATGGCAGCGGGGAGTGAAAAACTGTTTTTT.

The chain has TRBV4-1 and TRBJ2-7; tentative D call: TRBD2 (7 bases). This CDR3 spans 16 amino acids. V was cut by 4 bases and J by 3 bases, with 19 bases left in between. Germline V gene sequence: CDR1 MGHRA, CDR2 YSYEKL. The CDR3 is CASSLGFGGGGYEQYF. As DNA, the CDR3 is TGCGCCAGCAGCCTCGGCTTTGGCGGGGGCGGCTACGAGCAGTACTTC.

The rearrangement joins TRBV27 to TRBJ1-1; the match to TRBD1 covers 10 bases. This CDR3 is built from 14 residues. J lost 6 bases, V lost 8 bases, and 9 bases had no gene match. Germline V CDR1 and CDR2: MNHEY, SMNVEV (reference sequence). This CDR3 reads CASFGQGVGAEAFF. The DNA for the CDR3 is TGTGCCAGCTTCGGACAGGGGGTCGGCGCTGAAGCTTTCTTT.

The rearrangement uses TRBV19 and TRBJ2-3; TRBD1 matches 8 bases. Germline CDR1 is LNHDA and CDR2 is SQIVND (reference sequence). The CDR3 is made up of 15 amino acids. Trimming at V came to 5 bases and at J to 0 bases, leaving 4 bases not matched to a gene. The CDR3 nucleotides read TGTGCCAGTAGTGCGGACAGGGACAGCACAGATACGCAGTATTTT. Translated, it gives CASSADRDSTDTQYF.

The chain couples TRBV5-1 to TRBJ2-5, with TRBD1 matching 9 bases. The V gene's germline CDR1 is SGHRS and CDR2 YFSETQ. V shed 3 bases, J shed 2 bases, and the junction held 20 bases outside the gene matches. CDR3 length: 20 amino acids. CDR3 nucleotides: TGCGCCAGCAGCTGGGACAGGGCATCCCACTCATTTTTCACACAAGAGACCCAGTACTTC. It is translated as CASSWDRASHSFFTQETQYF.

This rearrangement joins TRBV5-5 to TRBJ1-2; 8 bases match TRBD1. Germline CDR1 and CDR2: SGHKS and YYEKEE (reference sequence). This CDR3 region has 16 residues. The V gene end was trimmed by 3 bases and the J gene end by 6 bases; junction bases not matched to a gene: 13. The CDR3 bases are TGTGCCAGCAGCTGGCCCGGACAGGGTCCATCGGATGGCTACACCTTC. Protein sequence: CASSWPGQGPSDGYTF.

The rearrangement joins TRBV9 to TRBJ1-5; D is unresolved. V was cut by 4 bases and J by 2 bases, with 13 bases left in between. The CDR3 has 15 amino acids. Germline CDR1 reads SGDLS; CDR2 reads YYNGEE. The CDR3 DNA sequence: TGTGCCAGCAGCTCTGGTGTCGGGGGCAATCAGCCCCAGCATTTT. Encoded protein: CASSSGVGGNQPQHF.

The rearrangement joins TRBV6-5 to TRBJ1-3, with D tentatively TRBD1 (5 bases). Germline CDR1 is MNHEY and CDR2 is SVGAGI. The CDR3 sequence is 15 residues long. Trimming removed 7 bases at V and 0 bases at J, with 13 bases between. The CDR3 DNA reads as TGTGCCAGCAATCCCCTCAGGGACTCTGGAAACACCATATATTTT. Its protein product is CASNPLRDSGNTIYF.

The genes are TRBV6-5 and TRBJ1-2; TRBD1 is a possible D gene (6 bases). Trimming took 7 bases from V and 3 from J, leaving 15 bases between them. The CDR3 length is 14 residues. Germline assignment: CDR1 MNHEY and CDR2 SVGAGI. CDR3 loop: CASTGRGGHYGYTF. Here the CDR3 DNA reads TGTGCCAGCACAGGTCGGGGGGGCCACTATGGCTACACCTTC.

This CDR3 is CASSLSSGAVTGELFF. The CDR3 DNA follows: TGTGCCAGCAGCTTATCTTCAGGGGCGGTCACCGGGGAGCTGTTTTTT. V gene TRBV7-3 combines with J gene TRBJ2-2, with D perhaps TRBD1 (6 bases). The CDR3 is made up of 16 amino acids. The V gene lost 2 bases and the J gene lost 4 bases, with 14 bases spanning the gap. Germline values: CDR1 SGHTA, CDR2 FQGTGA.

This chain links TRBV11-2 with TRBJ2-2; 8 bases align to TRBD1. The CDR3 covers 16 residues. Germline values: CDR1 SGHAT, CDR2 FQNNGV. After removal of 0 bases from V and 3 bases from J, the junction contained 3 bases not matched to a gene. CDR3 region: CASSLEAGGYTGELFF. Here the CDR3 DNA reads TGTGCCAGCAGCTTAGAGGCAGGGGGCTACACCGGGGAGCTGTTTTTT.

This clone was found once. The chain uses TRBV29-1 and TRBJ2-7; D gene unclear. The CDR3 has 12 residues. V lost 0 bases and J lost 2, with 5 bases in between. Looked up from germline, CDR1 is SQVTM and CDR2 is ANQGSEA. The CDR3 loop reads CSVEDRTYEQYF. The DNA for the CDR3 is TGCAGCGTTGAAGACAGAACCTACGAGCAGTACTTC.

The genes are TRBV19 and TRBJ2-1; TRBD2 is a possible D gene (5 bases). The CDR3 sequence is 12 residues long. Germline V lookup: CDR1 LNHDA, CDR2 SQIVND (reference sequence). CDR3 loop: CVALSREGEQFF. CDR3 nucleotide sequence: TGTGTCGCCTTGAGCCGGGAAGGGGAGCAGTTCTTC.

CDR3 DNA sequence: TGCGCCAGCAGCCAAGCGTCCAGCGGGAGCCCATTGGACGAGCAGTACTTC. This encodes CASSQASSGSPLDEQYF. This sequence joins TRBV4-1 and TRBJ2-7; 8 bases align to TRBD2. Per the germline V gene, CDR1 is MGHRA and CDR2 is YSYEKL. This CDR3 has 17 amino acids. Losses at the gene ends were 1 base for V and 5 bases for J; bases not matched to a gene: 13.